Each of the 28 T cell receptor beta chains below was sequenced from the same sample in a study of shared clonotypes between healthy human individuals. This table comes from immunoSEQ multiplex PCR, and its TCRdb copy is limited to in-frame clones, with some not included. Among roughly 2,500,000 clones listed, roughly 93% were seen once. The sample consisted of naive CD4+ T cells from PBMCs. As for subset: CD45RA+ positively selected. These receptors all stem from a man younger than 30 in good health. Some clones in this sample may be carry-over from other donors' samples.

The chain couples TRBV4-3 to TRBJ2-5; 9 positions agree with TRBD2. CDR3 length: 17 amino acids. The germline gives CDR1 LGHNA, CDR2 YSLEER. J gave up 6 bases and V 5 bases, and 16 bases lay outside the gene matches. The CDR3 region has the DNA TGCGCCAGCAGCTACAACGTAGGGGCGGGAGGGGGACAGACCCAGTACTTC. Translation: CASSYNVGAGGGQTQYF.

Only one count was recorded for this clone. J is TRBJ1-5 and V is TRBV19; 10 bases fit TRBD1. Unmatched junction bases numbered 13, after V lost 7 bases and J lost 7 bases. The CDR3 runs 16 residues. Germline loops: CDR1 LNHDA, CDR2 SQIVND (reference sequence). As DNA, the CDR3 is TGTGCCAGTAATGACAGGGGGCGCGGACTCGGGCAGCCCCAGCATTTT. This gives the protein CASNDRGRGLGQPQHF.

The V call is TRBV2, the J call TRBJ2-1, with D possibly being TRBD1 or TRBD2 (5 bases each). The CDR3 is 13 residues long. Germline lookup yields CDR1 SNHLY and CDR2 FYNNEI. V dropped 6 bases and J dropped 11 bases, with 17 bases sitting between them. CDR3 DNA: TGTGCCAGCAGAGGGACCAGAATCGTTAAGCAGTTCTTC. Residues: CASRGTRIVKQFF. The whole variable domain, filled in from reference TRBV2 and TRBJ2-1, reads EPEVTQTPSHQVTQMGQEVILRCVPISNHLYFYWYRQILGQKVEFLVSFYNNEISEKSEIFDDQFSVERPDGSNFTLKIRSTKLEDSAMYFCASRGTRIVKQFFGPGTRLTVL.

This rearrangement joins TRBV15 to TRBJ2-1, with 7 bases identical to TRBD1. There are 13 residues in the CDR3. The J segment lost 16 bases and the V segment lost 0 bases, leaving 9 bases of the junction unmatched. Germline values: CDR1 LNHNV, CDR2 YYDKDF (reference sequence). This CDR3 reads CATSRDRGLEEFF. For the CDR3, the DNA is TGTGCCACCAGCAGAGATAGGGGGCTAGAGGAATTCTTC.

This rearrangement joins TRBV4-1 to TRBJ1-1; 7 bases align to TRBD1. The germline CDR1 and CDR2 sequences are MGHRA and YSYEKL. The CDR3 contains 16 residues. Trimming took 4 bases from V and 4 from J; bases not matched to a gene: 12. The CDR3 region is CASSPPMTGLGTEAFF. CDR3 bases: TGCGCCAGCAGCCCTCCAATGACAGGGTTGGGCACTGAAGCTTTCTTT.

This clone occurred once. The chain has TRBV6-5 and TRBJ2-7; the D gene is possibly TRBD2 (5 bases). Germline V gene sequence: CDR1 MNHEY, CDR2 SVGAGI. Trimming took off 3 bases at V and 1 base at J, with 13 bases between the two ends. The CDR3 has 15 residues. DNA of the CDR3: TGTGCCAGCAGTTATAAGGGATCGGGATCCTACGAGCAGTACTTC. This sequence encodes CASSYKGSGSYEQYF.

The chain is built from TRBV4-2 and TRBJ2-1; 9 nucleotides line up with TRBD2. V gave up 5 bases and J gave up 5 bases; unmatched junction bases: 7. In germline, CDR1 is LGHNA, CDR2 YNFKEQ. This CDR3 is 15 amino acids long. The CDR3 DNA is TGTGCCAGCAGCTCTCGGGGCGGGAGGGACAATGAGCAGTTCTTC. It is translated as CASSSRGGRDNEQFF.

The J gene is TRBJ2-3, the V gene TRBV11-2, with a weak D call TRBD2 (5 bases). CDR3 length: 16 residues. Germline CDR1 is SGHAT and CDR2 is FQNNGV. V dropped 3 bases and J dropped 4 bases, with 17 bases sitting between them. The CDR3 reads CASSLANPSIPDTQYF. The CDR3 DNA reads as TGTGCCAGCAGCTTGGCCAACCCTAGCATCCCAGATACGCAGTATTTT. Variable domain in full (rest from reference TRBV11-2 and TRBJ2-3): EAGVAQSPRYKIIEKRQSVAFWCNPISGHATLYWYQQILGQGPKLLIQFQNNGVVDDSQLPKDRFSAERLKGVDSTLKIQPAKLEDSAVYLCASSLANPSIPDTQYFGPGTRLTVL.

Worth noting for this clone: Other nucleotide sequences in the sample specify the same CDR3. The chain combines TRBV9 with TRBJ2-7, with 7 bases fitting TRBD2. Germline-derived CDR1 and CDR2 are SGDLS and YYNGEE. This CDR3 has 15 amino acids. With V trimmed by 1 base and J by 4 bases, 8 bases remained unmatched. DNA for the CDR3: TGTGCCAGCAGCGTATCAGGCGGGAGTAGTTACGAGCAGTACTTC. This encodes CASSVSGGSSYEQYF.

V usage is TRBV7-9 and J usage is TRBJ2-3; D is possibly TRBD2 (6 bases). The V gene lost 3 bases and the J gene lost 3 bases, with 13 bases spanning the gap. Germline values: CDR1 SEHNR, CDR2 FQNEAQ (reference sequence). The CDR3 consists of 15 residues. This CDR3 is CASSFERAGTDTQYF. In DNA, the CDR3 is TGTGCCAGCAGCTTTGAGCGGGCGGGGACAGATACGCAGTATTTT.

The count of this clone is one. The chain couples TRBV7-8 to TRBJ1-2, with no clear D. Per germline, CDR1 SGHVS and CDR2 FQNEAQ. The CDR3 covers 14 residues. The V end was cut by 1 base, the J end by 5 bases, with 11 bases between. CDR3 protein: CASSLDGSAYGYTF. As DNA, the CDR3 is TGTGCCAGCAGCTTAGATGGGTCAGCTTATGGCTACACCTTC. Full variable domain (remainder filled in from reference TRBV7-8 and TRBJ1-2): GAGVSQSPRYKVAKRGQDVALRCDPISGHVSLFWYQQALGQGPEFLTYFQNEAQLDKSGLPSDRFFAERPEGSVSTLKIQRTQQEDSAVYLCASSLDGSAYGYTFGSGTRLTVV.

The CDR3 DNA is TGTGCCAGCAGCTTAGATGACGTTAGGGGGGAGCAGTACTTC. It codes for CASSLDDVRGEQYF. The genes are TRBV11-3 and TRBJ2-7; D may be TRBD1 (6 bases). In germline, CDR1 is SGHNT, CDR2 YENEEA. V was clipped by 0 bases and J by 7 bases, with 13 bases between them. This CDR3 is 14 amino acids long.

As for this clone: This specimen includes other DNA sequences encoding the same CDR3. The chain recombines TRBV2 with TRBJ2-3; D is unclear. Looked up from germline, CDR1 is SNHLY and CDR2 is FYNNEI. CDR3 length equals 12 residues. V gave up 5 bases and J gave up 9 bases, with 12 bases separating them. This CDR3 reads CASSPGADTQYF. The CDR3 region has the DNA TGTGCCAGCAGTCCAGGCGCCGACACGCAGTATTTT.

The chain has TRBV5-1 and TRBJ1-2; D not resolved. The germline V gene encodes CDR1 SGHRS and CDR2 YFSETQ. The CDR3 loop spans 15 amino acids. Trimming shortened V by 2 bases and J by 7 bases, and 18 bases separated the two germline ends. CDR3 DNA: TGCGCCAGCAGCTTTGAGGGTGGCGTAGAGAGTGGCTACACCTTC. Translating gives CASSFEGGVESGYTF.

This clone has a single count. The rearrangement uses TRBV5-6 and TRBJ1-1; 9 nucleotides align to TRBD1. V lost 3 bases to trimming and J lost 4 bases; unmatched junction nucleotides: 7. This CDR3 has 15 amino acids. Germline loops: CDR1 SGHDT, CDR2 YYEEEE. The CDR3 spells CASSSGTGKGTEAFF. The DNA of the CDR3 is TGTGCCAGCAGCTCCGGGACAGGGAAAGGCACTGAAGCTTTCTTT.

Concerning this clone: This specimen includes other DNA sequences encoding the same CDR3. The rearrangement links TRBV18 to TRBJ2-1, with D possibly TRBD2 on 6 matching bases. The CDR3 sequence is 14 residues long. The germline gives CDR1 KGHSH, CDR2 LQKENI. V lost 6 bases and J lost 4, with 13 bases in between. As DNA, the CDR3 is TGTGCCAGCTCCCCTCTCGGGGGTTACAATGAGCAGTTCTTC. Its protein is CASSPLGGYNEQFF.

This sequence joins TRBV14 and TRBJ2-1; D gene unclear. Trimming cost V 4 bases and J 4 bases, with 17 bases left between them. This CDR3 has 16 residues. Germline V lookup: CDR1 SGHDN, CDR2 FVKESK. The CDR3 region is CASSLLGSRRYNEQFF. CDR3 coding DNA: TGTGCCAGCAGCCTCCTGGGATCCCGGAGATACAATGAGCAGTTCTTC.

The genes are TRBV28 and TRBJ2-7, with D possibly being TRBD1 or TRBD2 (6 bases each). The CDR3 covers 14 residues. Germline CDR1 is MDHEN and CDR2 is SYDVKM. V dropped 1 base and J dropped 2 bases, with 9 bases sitting between them. Here the CDR3 reads CASSLLGGPYEQYF. As DNA, the CDR3 is TGTGCCAGCAGTTTATTGGGGGGCCCCTACGAGCAGTACTTC.

The rearrangement links TRBV2 to TRBJ2-7; no reliable D call. V was clipped by 4 bases and J by 3 bases, with 16 bases between them. Germline CDR1 is SNHLY and CDR2 is FYNNEI. The CDR3 extends over 15 amino acids. CDR3 nucleotide sequence: TGTGCCAGCAGTGTCGGTCCCGGAGTCGGCTACGAGCAGTACTTC. Its translation is CASSVGPGVGYEQYF. The full variable domain, with the rest looked up from reference TRBV2 and TRBJ2-7, is EPEVTQTPSHQVTQMGQEVILRCVPISNHLYFYWYRQILGQKVEFLVSFYNNEISEKSEIFDDQFSVERPDGSNFTLKIRSTKLEDSAMYFCASSVGPGVGYEQYFGPGTRLTVT.

V and J are TRBV29-1 and TRBJ2-1; 12 bases fit TRBD2. Germline CDR1 and CDR2: SQVTM and ANQGSEA. V was pared by 2 bases and J by 3 bases, with 11 bases of the junction left unmatched. This CDR3 region has 18 residues. The CDR3 loop reads CSVEWLTSGRISYNEQFF. The CDR3 DNA reads as TGCAGCGTTGAATGGTTGACTAGCGGGAGAATCAGCTACAATGAGCAGTTCTTC.

This clone was counted a single time. The V call is TRBV2, the J call TRBJ2-1, with D perhaps matching TRBD1 (5 bases). Germline CDR1 is SNHLY and CDR2 is FYNNEI. The CDR3 totals 13 residues. V lost 6 bases and J lost 4, with 10 bases in between. The CDR3 DNA follows: TGTGCCAGCAGATACCAGGGATACAATGAGCAGTTCTTC. Amino acid sequence: CASRYQGYNEQFF.

The genes are TRBV6-5 and TRBJ1-2; 12 nucleotides line up with TRBD1. Germline V CDR1 and CDR2: MNHEY, SVGAGI. The V and J ends lost 6 bases and 4 bases, in that order; junction bases with no gene match: 6. This CDR3 has 15 amino acids. In nucleotides, the CDR3 is TGTGCCAGCAGGTCCGGGACAGGGGGCGTCTATGGCTACACCTTC. Amino acid sequence: CASRSGTGGVYGYTF.

The chain uses TRBV7-3 and TRBJ2-5; 9 nucleotides agree with TRBD1. CDR1 and CDR2 from the germline V gene are SGHTA and FQGTGA. The CDR3 contains 16 residues. The junction had 9 bases not matched to a gene; V was cut back by 3 bases and J by 4 bases. The CDR3 spells CASSLGDRADGETQYF. The CDR3 DNA is TGTGCCAGCAGCTTGGGGGACAGGGCGGATGGAGAGACCCAGTACTTC. Complete variable domain (other parts from reference TRBV7-3 and TRBJ2-5): GAGVSQTPSNKVTEKGKYVELRCDPISGHTALYWYRQSLGQGPEFLIYFQGTGAADDSGLPNDRFFAVRPEGSVSTLKIQRTERGDSAVYLCASSLGDRADGETQYFGPGTRLLVL.

V is TRBV28 and J is TRBJ2-7, with 9 bases aligning to TRBD2. Germline lookup yields CDR1 MDHEN and CDR2 SYDVKM. The ends lost 3 bases at V and 6 bases at J; junction bases unmatched: 9. This CDR3 is built from 15 residues. CDR3 residues: CASSLPPGLAFEQYF. The CDR3 DNA sequence: TGTGCCAGCAGTTTGCCCCCGGGACTAGCCTTCGAGCAGTACTTC.

In nucleotides, the CDR3 is TGTGCCAGCAGCGCTCGACAGGCCTCGGGCACCGGGGAGCTGTTTTTT. Its translation is CASSARQASGTGELFF. The V call is TRBV9, the J call TRBJ2-2, with a possible D match to TRBD1 (6 bases). From germline, CDR1 is SGDLS and CDR2 YYNGEE. This CDR3 spans 16 amino acids. The V end lost 3 bases, the J end lost 4 bases, and 16 bases lay between the germline ends.

The chain links TRBV28 to TRBJ2-1, with D uncertain. CDR3 size: 15 residues. V was trimmed by 6 bases and J by 6 bases, leaving 18 bases between them. Germline loops: CDR1 MDHEN, CDR2 SYDVKM. CDR3 sequence reads: CASRGPSRSSNEQFF. In DNA, the CDR3 is TGTGCCAGCAGGGGCCCGTCCCGTTCGTCCAATGAGCAGTTCTTC.

The chain employs TRBV27 and TRBJ1-5, with D possibly TRBD1 on 6 matching bases. Trimming cost V 8 bases and J 0 bases, with 14 bases left between them. The CDR3 is 15 amino acids. Germline CDR1 is MNHEY and CDR2 is SMNVEV (reference sequence). CDR3 sequence reads: CASGGGGYSNQPQHF. The DNA for the CDR3 is TGTGCCAGCGGGGGTGGGGGCTATAGCAATCAGCCCCAGCATTTT.

The rearrangement joins TRBV15 to TRBJ1-5; D perhaps matches TRBD1 (5 bases). Germline lookup yields CDR1 LNHNV and CDR2 YYDKDF (reference sequence). This CDR3 comprises 15 residues. V was trimmed by 5 bases and J by 2 bases, leaving 13 bases between them. CDR3: CATSSRWGGNQPQHF. The DNA of the CDR3 is TGTGCCACCAGCTCCCGGTGGGGGGGCAATCAGCCCCAGCATTTT.